What follows are 18 T cell receptor beta chains derived from one specimen sequenced in a study of shared clonotypes between healthy human individuals. This table comes from immunoSEQ multiplex PCR, and its TCRdb copy is limited to in-frame clones, with some not included. The table records over 2 million clones, 90% to 95% of them present only once. The sequencing input was naive CD4+ T cells sorted from blood. Subset: CD45RA+ positively selected. All receptors derive from a man aged 18 to 35 in good health.

The chain couples TRBV25-1 to TRBJ1-5; D uncertain. This CDR3 region has 16 residues. CDR1 MGHDK and CDR2 SYGVNS come from the germline V gene. V was cut by 2 bases and J by 0 bases, with 11 bases left in between. The CDR3 DNA reads as TGTGCCAGCAGTGAAGGCCACTCATATAGCAATCAGCCCCAGCATTTT. Its translation is CASSEGHSYSNQPQHF.

The chain is built from TRBV11-2 and TRBJ2-5; D possibly corresponds to TRBD2 (6 bases). The CDR3 consists of 19 residues. Germline CDR1 is SGHAT and CDR2 is FQNNGV. Trimming cost V 0 bases and J 3 bases, with 23 bases left between them. CDR3 protein: CASSLEGLWRLGEEETQYF. DNA for the CDR3: TGTGCCAGCAGCTTAGAAGGGTTGTGGCGTTTAGGGGAGGAAGAGACCCAGTACTTC.

This rearrangement joins TRBV7-2 to TRBJ2-7; 9 bases align to TRBD1. The germline CDR1 and CDR2 sequences are SGHTA and FQGNSA. The ends lost 4 bases at V and 6 bases at J; junction bases unmatched: 16. There are 17 residues in the CDR3. The CDR3 sequence is CASSSRTGQGRVREQYF. The CDR3 bases are TGTGCCAGCAGCTCCCGAACGGGACAGGGAAGGGTCCGCGAGCAGTACTTC.

The rearrangement links TRBV11-3 to TRBJ2-3, with 8 bases aligning to TRBD1. V gave up 4 bases and J gave up 2 bases; unmatched junction bases: 5. Germline CDR1 and CDR2: SGHNT and YENEEA. This CDR3 has 15 amino acids. The CDR3 region has the DNA TGTGCCAGCAGCTCCGGGACAGGCCCCACAGATACGCAGTATTTT. Translation: CASSSGTGPTDTQYF.

The chain recombines TRBV5-5 with TRBJ2-7; TRBD1 matches 9 bases. Germline values: CDR1 SGHKS, CDR2 YYEKEE (reference sequence). The CDR3 covers 15 residues. The trim removed 4 bases at V and 4 bases at J, leaving 9 bases unmatched. As DNA, the CDR3 is TGTGCCAGCAGCCACCCGGGACAGGGACCTTACGAGCAGTACTTC. Its protein is CASSHPGQGPYEQYF.

The CDR3 bases are TGTGCTAGTGGTTTGGTACCAGGGCCCTACGAGCAGTACTTC. This sequence encodes CASGLVPGPYEQYF. The V gene is TRBV12-5, the J gene TRBJ2-7; TRBD1 is a possible D gene (5 bases). Trimming pared 0 bases from V and 2 bases from J, leaving 8 bases between. The germline V gene has CDR1 LGHNT and CDR2 FRNRAP. CDR3 length: 14 amino acids.

The chain couples TRBV6-1 to TRBJ2-3, with a possible D match to TRBD1 (5 bases). The length of the CDR3 is 13 residues. Trimming stripped 2 bases from V and 12 bases from J, with 15 bases between. The germline gives CDR1 MNHNS, CDR2 SASEGT. CDR3 DNA sequence: TGTGCCAGCAGTGAACAGGCGACAGCGTTACAGTATTTT. Translation gives CASSEQATALQYF.

The chain recombines TRBV18 with TRBJ1-6; D remains ambiguous. Deletions cut 2 bases from V and 7 bases from J, with 9 bases between. Germline V gene lookup returns CDR1 KGHSH and CDR2 LQKENI. This CDR3 contains 14 residues. CDR3 nucleotide sequence: TGTGCCAGCTCACCATTGGCCCTGAATTCACCCCTCCACTTT. Residues: CASSPLALNSPLHF.

The chain uses TRBV10-3 and TRBJ1-1; D is undetermined. CDR3 length: 15 amino acids. Deletions cut 4 bases from V and 4 bases from J, with 16 bases between. The germline gives CDR1 ENHRY, CDR2 SYGVKD. The CDR3 coding sequence is TGTGCCATCAGTGGCGGAGGGCTAAGAGGCACTGAAGCTTTCTTT. Amino acids: CAISGGGLRGTEAFF.

The genes are TRBV4-1 and TRBJ2-3, with 10 bases aligning to TRBD1. The CDR3 runs 15 residues. J lost 4 bases, V lost 1 base, and 2 bases had no gene match. Germline V gene lookup returns CDR1 MGHRA and CDR2 YSYEKL. The CDR3 DNA reads TGCGCCAGCAGCCAAGGGGACAGGGGACCAGATACGCAGTATTTT. Translated: CASSQGDRGPDTQYF.

The chain couples TRBV30 to TRBJ2-7; 11 nucleotides match TRBD1. The CDR3 loop spans 12 amino acids. The germline CDR1 and CDR2 sequences are GTSNPN and SVGIG (reference sequence). V lost 8 bases and J lost 3; bases outside the gene matches: 3. DNA of the CDR3: TGTGCCGGGGGGACAGGGGGCTACGAGCAGTACTTC. As protein: CAGGTGGYEQYF. Filled out from reference TRBV30 and TRBJ2-7, the complete variable domain reads SQTIHQWPATLVQPVGSPLSLECTVEGTSNPNLYWYRQAAGRGLQLLFYSVGIGQISSEVPQNLSASRPQDRQFILSSKKLLLSDSGFYLCAGGTGGYEQYFGPGTRLTVT.

The chain combines TRBV11-2 with TRBJ1-2, with D possibly matching TRBD1 (5 bases). In germline, CDR1 is SGHAT, CDR2 FQNNGV. This CDR3 has 16 amino acids. V lost 4 bases to trimming and J lost 4 bases, with 19 bases between them. The CDR3, as DNA: TGTGCCAGCAGCTCTAGCCGGGACCGTCGCCTCTATGGCTACACCTTC. Its protein is CASSSSRDRRLYGYTF. The complete variable domain, with remaining parts taken from reference TRBV11-2 and TRBJ1-2, reads EAGVAQSPRYKIIEKRQSVAFWCNPISGHATLYWYQQILGQGPKLLIQFQNNGVVDDSQLPKDRFSAERLKGVDSTLKIQPAKLEDSAVYLCASSSSRDRRLYGYTFGSGTRLTVV.

This clone was seen only a few times. The chain combines TRBV9 with TRBJ2-7; 9 nucleotides match TRBD2. Germline lookup yields CDR1 SGDLS and CDR2 YYNGEE. The CDR3 has 19 residues. V was pared by 0 bases and J by 6 bases, with 19 bases of the junction left unmatched. CDR3 DNA: TGTGCCAGCAGCGTAGATCTAATGGGTAGCGGGAGAGTCCCCCCCGAGCAGTACTTC. Protein product: CASSVDLMGSGRVPPEQYF. The whole variable domain, remainder taken from reference TRBV9 and TRBJ2-7, is DSGVTQTPKHLITATGQRVTLRCSPRSGDLSVYWYQQSLDQGLQFLIQYYNGEERAKGNILERFSAQQFPDLHSELNLSSLELGDSALYFCASSVDLMGSGRVPPEQYFGPGTRLTVT.

The chain has TRBV18 and TRBJ2-1; D is perhaps TRBD2 (6 bases). Germline CDR1 reads KGHSH; CDR2 reads LQKENI. The ends were cut back, 4 bases at V and 7 bases at J, with 14 bases in the middle. The CDR3 length is 14 residues. CDR3 coding DNA: TGTGCCAGCTCACAAGGGACTCTACCTAATGAGCAGTTCTTC. This encodes CASSQGTLPNEQFF.

The chain recombines TRBV9 with TRBJ2-7; D possibly matches TRBD1 or TRBD2 (5 bases each). V lost 4 bases and J 2 bases, leaving 16 bases between the germline ends. The V gene's germline CDR1 is SGDLS and CDR2 YYNGEE. The CDR3 is 15 residues long. CDR3 region: CASSPKVREPYEQYF. In nucleotides, the CDR3 is TGTGCCAGCAGCCCCAAGGTCAGGGAGCCCTACGAGCAGTACTTC.

The chain employs TRBV6-5 and TRBJ2-7, with 13 bases matching TRBD2. CDR3 length: 15 residues. After removal of 5 bases from V and 4 bases from J, the junction contained 5 bases not matched to a gene. Germline CDR1 MNHEY, CDR2 SVGAGI. CDR3 nucleotide sequence: TGTGCCAGCAGTACACTAGCGGGAGGGAAGTACGAGCAGTACTTC. This sequence encodes CASSTLAGGKYEQYF.

The chain employs TRBV6-1 and TRBJ2-7, with unresolved D. The V end was cut by 1 base, the J end by 13 bases, with 14 bases between. This CDR3 has 12 amino acids. CDR1 MNHNS and CDR2 SASEGT come from the germline V gene. CDR3 region: CASSEGPAGSYF. CDR3 sequence (DNA): TGTGCCAGCAGTGAAGGTCCGGCCGGCTCTTACTTC.

The gene calls are TRBV30 and TRBJ2-1; 12 bases are a match to TRBD2. J lost 4 bases, V lost 3 bases, and 4 bases had no gene match. This CDR3 region has 15 residues. Germline loops: CDR1 GTSNPN, CDR2 SVGIG (reference sequence). This chain's CDR3 is CAWSPGTSGYNEQFF. In nucleotides, the CDR3 is TGTGCCTGGAGCCCCGGGACTAGCGGGTACAATGAGCAGTTCTTC.